This T cell receptor beta chain was found in a study of early T cells in non-severe SARS-CoV-2 infection. Study context: With bulk RNA from unsorted whole blood as input, sequencing yielded unpaired chains.

General study results and limits: Clonotype matching in VDJdb favored anti-spike CD8 responses and did not capture private and CD4 specificities.

At least ten counts were recorded for this clonotype. The antigen is not known. CDR3 length equals 14 residues. Trimming removed 6 bases from V and 3 bases from J; junction bases left unmatched: 7. CDR1 and CDR2 from the germline V gene are MNHNY and SVGAGI (reference sequence). As part of library construction, unique molecular identifiers were attached to individual cDNA molecules. TCRdb itself ran the 5' RACE reads through MiXCR, one entry per CDR3 protein. The table records about 97,000 distinct CDR3 sequences, 11% of them present only once. The rearrangement joins TRBV6-6 to TRBJ1-2; 7 nucleotides line up with TRBD1. The sample in question was whole blood, obtained at baseline. This clonotype was obtained from an adult who was a healthcare worker with PCR-confirmed SARS-CoV-2 infection or an uninfected control (not recorded which). The CDR3 sequence is CASRNRGFDYGYTF. CDR3 sequence (DNA): TGTGCCAGCAGAAACAGGGGCTTTGACTATGGCTACACCTTC.